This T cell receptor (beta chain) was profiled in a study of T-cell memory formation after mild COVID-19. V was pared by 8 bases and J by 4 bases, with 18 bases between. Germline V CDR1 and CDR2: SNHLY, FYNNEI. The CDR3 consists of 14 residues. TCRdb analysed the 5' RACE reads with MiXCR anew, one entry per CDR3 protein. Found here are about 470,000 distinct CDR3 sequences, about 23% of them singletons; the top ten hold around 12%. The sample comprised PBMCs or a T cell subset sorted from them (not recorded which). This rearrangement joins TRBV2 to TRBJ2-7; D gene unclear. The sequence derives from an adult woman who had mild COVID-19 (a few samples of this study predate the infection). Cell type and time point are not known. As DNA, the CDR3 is TGTGCCAGCTACGAGAGGTCTTATTCTTACGAGCAGTACTTC. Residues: CASYERSYSYEQYF.